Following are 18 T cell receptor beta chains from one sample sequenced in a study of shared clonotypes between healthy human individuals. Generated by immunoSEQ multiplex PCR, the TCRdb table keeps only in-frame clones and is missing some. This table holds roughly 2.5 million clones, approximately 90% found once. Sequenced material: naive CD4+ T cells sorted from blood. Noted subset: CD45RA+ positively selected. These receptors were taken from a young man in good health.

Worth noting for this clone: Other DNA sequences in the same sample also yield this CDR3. The CDR3 here is CASSPTAGGYNEQFF. In nucleotides, the CDR3 is TGTGCCAGCTCACCTACAGCGGGAGGGTACAATGAGCAGTTCTTC. The V gene is TRBV18, the J gene TRBJ2-1, with TRBD2 matching over 10 bases. Germline CDR1 reads KGHSH; CDR2 reads LQKENI. V lost 3 bases, J lost 4 bases, and 3 bases stayed unmatched. CDR3 length: 15 residues.

The DNA of the CDR3 is TGTGCCAGCAGCCCAGGGGGACTAGCGGGCTCCGTCGGGGAGCTGTTTTTT. As protein: CASSPGGLAGSVGELFF. This chain connects TRBV7-9 to TRBJ2-2; 12 positions agree with TRBD2. Germline V gene lookup returns CDR1 SEHNR and CDR2 FQNEAQ (reference sequence). The trim removed 5 bases at V and 7 bases at J, leaving 11 bases unmatched. The CDR3 is made up of 17 amino acids.

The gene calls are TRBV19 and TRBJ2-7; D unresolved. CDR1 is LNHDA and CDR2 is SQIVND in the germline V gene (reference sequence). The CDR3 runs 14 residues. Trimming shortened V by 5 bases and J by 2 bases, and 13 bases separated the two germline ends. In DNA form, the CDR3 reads TGTGCCAGTAGTGATGGCAGGCCTACCTACGAGCAGTACTTC. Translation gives CASSDGRPTYEQYF.

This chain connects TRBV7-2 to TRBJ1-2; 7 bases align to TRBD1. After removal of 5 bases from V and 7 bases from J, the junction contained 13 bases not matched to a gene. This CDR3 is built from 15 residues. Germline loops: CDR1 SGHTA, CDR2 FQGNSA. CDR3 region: CASSLSLTGTVGYTF. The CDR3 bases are TGTGCCAGCAGCCTTTCCTTGACAGGGACGGTTGGCTACACCTTC.

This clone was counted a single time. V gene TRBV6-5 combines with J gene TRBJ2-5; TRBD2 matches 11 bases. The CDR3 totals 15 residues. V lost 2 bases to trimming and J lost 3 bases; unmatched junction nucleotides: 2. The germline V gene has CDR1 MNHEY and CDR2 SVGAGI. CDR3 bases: TGTGCCAGCAGTTACCTGGGACTAGCGGAAGAGACCCAGTACTTC. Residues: CASSYLGLAEETQYF.

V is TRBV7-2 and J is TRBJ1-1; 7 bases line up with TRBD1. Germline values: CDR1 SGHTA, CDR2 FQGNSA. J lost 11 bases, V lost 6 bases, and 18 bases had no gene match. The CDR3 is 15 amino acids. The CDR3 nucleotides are TGTGCCAGCAGTCCATCGCAGGGGGTTATTGGTGGGGCTTTCTTT. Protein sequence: CASSPSQGVIGGAFF.

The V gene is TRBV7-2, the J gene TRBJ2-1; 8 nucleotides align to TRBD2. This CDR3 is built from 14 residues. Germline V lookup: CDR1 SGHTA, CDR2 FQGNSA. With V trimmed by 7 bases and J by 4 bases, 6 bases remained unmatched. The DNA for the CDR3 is TGTGCCAGCAAATCAGCGGGAGAATACAATGAGCAGTTCTTC. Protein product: CASKSAGEYNEQFF.

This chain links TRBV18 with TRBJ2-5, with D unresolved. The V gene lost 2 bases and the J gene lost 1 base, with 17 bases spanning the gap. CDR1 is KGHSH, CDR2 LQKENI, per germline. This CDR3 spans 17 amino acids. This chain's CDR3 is CASSPAVGFATQETQYF. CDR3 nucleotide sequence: TGTGCCAGCTCACCAGCGGTAGGATTCGCCACCCAAGAGACCCAGTACTTC.

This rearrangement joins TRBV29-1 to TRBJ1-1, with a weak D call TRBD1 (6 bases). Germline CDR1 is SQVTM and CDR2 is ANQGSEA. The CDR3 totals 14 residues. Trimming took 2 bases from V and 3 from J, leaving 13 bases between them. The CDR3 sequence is CSVETQGTYTEAFF. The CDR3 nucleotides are TGCAGCGTTGAAACACAGGGCACGTACACTGAAGCTTTCTTT. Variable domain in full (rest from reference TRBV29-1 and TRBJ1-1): SAVISQKPSRDICQRGTSLTIQCQVDSQVTMMFWYRQQPGQSLTLIATANQGSEATYESGFVIDKFPISRPNLTFSTLTVSNMSPEDSSIYLCSVETQGTYTEAFFGQGTRLTVV.

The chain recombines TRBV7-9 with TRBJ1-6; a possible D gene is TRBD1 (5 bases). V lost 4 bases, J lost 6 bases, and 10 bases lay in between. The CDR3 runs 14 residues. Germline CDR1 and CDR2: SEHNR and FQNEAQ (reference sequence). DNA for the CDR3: TGTGCCAGCAGCTCCACAGGTCTTAATTCACCCCTCCACTTT. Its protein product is CASSSTGLNSPLHF.

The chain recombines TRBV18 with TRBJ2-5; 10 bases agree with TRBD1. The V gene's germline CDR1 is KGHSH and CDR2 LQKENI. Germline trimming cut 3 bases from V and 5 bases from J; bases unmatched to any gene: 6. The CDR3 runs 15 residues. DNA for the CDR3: TGTGCCAGCTCACCCCGGACAGGGGGTGGCGAGACCCAGTACTTC. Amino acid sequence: CASSPRTGGGETQYF.

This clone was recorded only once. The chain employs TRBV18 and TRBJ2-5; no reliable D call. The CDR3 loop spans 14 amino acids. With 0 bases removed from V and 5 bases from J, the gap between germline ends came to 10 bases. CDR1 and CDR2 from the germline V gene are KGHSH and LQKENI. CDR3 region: CASSPPPFSETQYF. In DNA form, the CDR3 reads TGTGCCAGCTCACCACCCCCCTTTTCCGAGACCCAGTACTTC.

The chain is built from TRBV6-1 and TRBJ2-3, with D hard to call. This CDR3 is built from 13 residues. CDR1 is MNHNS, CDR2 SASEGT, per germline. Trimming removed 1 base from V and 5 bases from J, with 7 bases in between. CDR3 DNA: TGTGCCAGCAGTGAAGGTTACCGAGATACGCAGTATTTT. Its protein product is CASSEGYRDTQYF.

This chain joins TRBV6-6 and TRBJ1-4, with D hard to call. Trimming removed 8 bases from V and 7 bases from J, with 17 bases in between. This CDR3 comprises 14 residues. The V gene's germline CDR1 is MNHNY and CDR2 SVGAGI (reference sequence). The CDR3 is CASSAGSGVEKLFF. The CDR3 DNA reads TGTGCCAGCTCTGCTGGGAGTGGTGTTGAAAAACTGTTTTTT.

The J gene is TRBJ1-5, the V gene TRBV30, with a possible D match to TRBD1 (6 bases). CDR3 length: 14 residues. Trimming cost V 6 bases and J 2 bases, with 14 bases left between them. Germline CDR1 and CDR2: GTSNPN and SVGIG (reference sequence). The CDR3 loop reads CACSTQGGNQPQHF. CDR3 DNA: TGTGCCTGTAGCACACAGGGAGGCAATCAGCCCCAGCATTTT.

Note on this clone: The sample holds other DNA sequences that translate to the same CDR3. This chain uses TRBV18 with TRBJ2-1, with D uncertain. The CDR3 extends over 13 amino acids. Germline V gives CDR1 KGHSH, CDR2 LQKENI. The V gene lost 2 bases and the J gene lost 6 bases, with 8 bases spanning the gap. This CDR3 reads CASSPGRANEQFF. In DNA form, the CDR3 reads TGTGCCAGCTCACCAGGGCGAGCCAATGAGCAGTTCTTC. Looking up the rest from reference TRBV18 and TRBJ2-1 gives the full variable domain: NAGVMQNPRHLVRRRGQEARLRCSPMKGHSHVYWYRQLPEEGLKFMVYLQKENIIDESGMPKERFSAEFPKEGPSILRIQQVVRGDSAAYFCASSPGRANEQFFGPGTRLTVL.

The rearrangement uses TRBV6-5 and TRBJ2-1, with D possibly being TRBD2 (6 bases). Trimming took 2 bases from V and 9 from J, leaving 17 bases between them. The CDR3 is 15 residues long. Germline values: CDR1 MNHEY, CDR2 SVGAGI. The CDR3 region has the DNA TGTGCCAGCAGTTACCTCCGGACTAAGCTAAGTGAGCAGTTCTTC. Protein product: CASSYLRTKLSEQFF.

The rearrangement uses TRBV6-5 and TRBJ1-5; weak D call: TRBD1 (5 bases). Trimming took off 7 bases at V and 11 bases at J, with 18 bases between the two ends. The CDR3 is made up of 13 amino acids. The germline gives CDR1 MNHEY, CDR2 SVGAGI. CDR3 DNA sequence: TGTGCCAGCACCGCCACGGGGGATACGACCCAGCATTTT. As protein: CASTATGDTTQHF.